Presented here are 12 T cell receptor beta chains from one specimen sequenced in a study of early T cells in non-severe SARS-CoV-2 infection (dated by TCRdb to about 2021). Libraries were built with 5' RACE. For sequencing, a NextSeq 500 was employed. Clones were called with MiXCR by TCRdb after fastp trimmed the public reads at Q25, and only in-frame beta chains were retained. A single entry per CDR3 protein holds the most common genes and DNA from its merged rows. The sample yields 57,000 or so distinct CDR3 sequences; over 9.5% were counted once. The ten top clones hold 4.8% of the sample. The sequenced sample was whole blood. These receptors were taken from an adult who was a healthcare worker with PCR-confirmed SARS-CoV-2 infection or an uninfected control (not recorded which).

This clonotype appeared many times. V and J are TRBV20-1 and TRBJ2-7; 10 bases map to TRBD1. Unmatched junction bases numbered 9, after V lost 4 bases and J lost 6 bases. Germline assignment: CDR1 DFQATT and CDR2 SNEGSKA (reference sequence). The CDR3 sequence is 14 residues long. CDR3 sequence: CSAIRPGTGAEQYF. As DNA, the CDR3 is TGCAGTGCTATACGTCCCGGGACAGGGGCCGAGCAGTACTTC.

V and J are TRBV11-2 and TRBJ2-3; tentative D call: TRBD2 (6 bases). Deletions cut 1 base from V and 4 bases from J, with 15 bases between. Germline lookup yields CDR1 SGHAT and CDR2 FQNNGV. CDR3 length: 16 residues. CDR3 DNA: TGTGCCAGCAGCTTAGCGCGACTAGTAGCTGCAGATACGCAGTATTTT. Protein product: CASSLARLVAADTQYF.

This clonotype was detected many times. V usage is TRBV7-2 and J usage is TRBJ2-1; 8 bases fit TRBD2. Germline-derived CDR1 and CDR2 are SGHTA and FQGNSA. V gave up 3 bases and J gave up 0 bases; unmatched junction bases: 1. The CDR3 has 15 amino acids. The CDR3 nucleotides read TGTGCCAGCAGCTTGGGGACTAGCTCCTACAATGAGCAGTTCTTC. Protein product: CASSLGTSSYNEQFF.

This clonotype was found a few times. The rearrangement joins TRBV5-4 to TRBJ1-2; maybe TRBD1 (5 bases). Looked up from germline, CDR1 is SGHNT and CDR2 is YYREEE (reference sequence). This CDR3 comprises 13 residues. The ends were cut back, 7 bases at V and 0 bases at J, with 10 bases in the middle. CDR3 sequence: CASGQGTNYGYTF. CDR3 DNA sequence: TGTGCCAGCGGCCAGGGCACTAACTATGGCTACACCTTC.

This clonotype was found many times. The chain joins TRBV7-2 to TRBJ1-2, with D tentatively TRBD1 (5 bases). V gave up 1 base and J gave up 4 bases, with 10 bases separating them. The germline V gene encodes CDR1 SGHTA and CDR2 FQGNSA. The CDR3 spans 14 residues. The CDR3 DNA sequence: TGTGCCAGCAGCTTAGGTTCCACAGGCTATGGCTACACCTTC. Encoded protein: CASSLGSTGYGYTF.

This clonotype was detected only a few times. CDR3 protein: CASSRGQPYEQYF. In DNA form, the CDR3 reads TGTGCCAGCAGCCGCGGACAGCCCTACGAGCAGTACTTC. The V gene is TRBV12-3 or TRBV12-4, the J gene TRBJ2-7; possibly TRBD1 for D (6 bases). V lost 6 bases and J lost 2, with 11 bases in between. The CDR3 totals 13 residues.

The chain has TRBV5-4 and TRBJ1-1; D gene unclear. V gave up 2 bases and J gave up 1 base, with 9 bases separating them. Per the germline V gene, CDR1 is SGHNT and CDR2 is YYREEE (reference sequence). This CDR3 region has 14 residues. The CDR3 coding sequence is TGTGCCAGCAGCTTTACCCGAACGAACACTGAAGCTTTCTTT. Translation gives CASSFTRTNTEAFF.

This clonotype came up a few times. The chain joins TRBV6-1 to TRBJ2-1; D is uncertain. This CDR3 is 14 amino acids long. The V gene lost 8 bases and the J gene lost 5 bases, with 16 bases spanning the gap. Germline V gene sequence: CDR1 MNHNS, CDR2 SASEGT. The DNA of the CDR3 is TGTGCCAGCCAGAATCGGGCGCTCCACAATGAGCAGTTCTTC. Translated: CASQNRALHNEQFF.

The rearrangement links TRBV12-3 or TRBV12-4 to TRBJ1-4; 7 bases align to TRBD1. This CDR3 has 13 amino acids. After removal of 6 bases from V and 10 bases from J, the junction contained 8 bases not matched to a gene. Here the CDR3 DNA reads TGTGCCAGCAGAGGGGGACAGTTGGGAAAACTGTTTTTT. This sequence encodes CASRGGQLGKLFF.

This clonotype appeared a few times. The chain uses TRBV29-1 and TRBJ1-1; D possibly corresponds to TRBD1 (5 bases). This CDR3 spans 13 amino acids. The ends were cut back, 6 bases at V and 1 base at J, with 12 bases in the middle. Per germline, CDR1 SQVTM and CDR2 ANQGSEA. DNA for the CDR3: TGCAGCGTGGGGGATGACGGGAACACTGAAGCTTTCTTT. Translated: CSVGDDGNTEAFF.

The V call is TRBV7-9, the J call TRBJ1-1; D perhaps matches TRBD1 (6 bases). V was cut by 1 base and J by 4 bases, with 10 bases left in between. CDR3 size: 14 residues. Germline-derived CDR1 and CDR2 are SEHNR and FQNEAQ (reference sequence). CDR3 residues: CASSLVQGSTEAFF. The CDR3 DNA reads as TGTGCCAGCAGCTTAGTACAGGGTTCCACTGAAGCTTTCTTT.

V usage is TRBV5-4 and J usage is TRBJ2-1; TRBD2 matches at 11 bases. V was pared by 0 bases and J by 6 bases, with 11 bases of the junction left unmatched. Germline CDR1 SGHNT, CDR2 YYREEE (reference sequence). The CDR3 consists of 18 residues. The CDR3 DNA reads as TGTGCCAGCAGCTTGGGGGCTAGCGGGGGGCCTAGTCCCAATGAGCAGTTCTTC. Its translation is CASSLGASGGPSPNEQFF.